This TCR beta chain was obtained from a study of OX40 agonist ivuxolimab in advanced cancers. Study summary: People in dose escalation had one of these cancers: hepatocellular carcinoma, melanoma, renal cell or head and neck cancer. Among those enrolled, mean age was approximately 62 years (range 23 to 79) and approximately 83% were male.

This clone rates as medium-sized (0.01 to 0.1%). CDR1 is KGHSH and CDR2 is LQKENI in the germline V gene. Trimming pared 0 bases from V and 0 bases from J, leaving 6 bases between. This CDR3 has 14 amino acids. Sequencing used immunoSEQ multiplex PCR; TCRdb keeps in-frame clones, though not all of them. The sample has 68,000 or so clones; 83% are singletons. Peripheral blood came from all dose cohorts at three timepoints. The genes are TRBV18 and TRBJ2-7; D is ambiguous. The material sequenced was CD4+ or CD8+ T cells sorted from blood, taken in a trial of the OX40 agonist ivuxolimab. This TCR derives from an adult with an advanced solid tumor such as melanoma, head and neck, liver or kidney cancer. CDR3 amino acids: CASSPPGFSYEQYF. CDR3 in DNA: TGTGCCAGCTCACCACCGGGGTTCTCCTACGAGCAGTACTTC.